This T cell receptor beta chain was obtained from a study of CD8+ T cells in alopecia areata. The overall study: Treated patients were given 5 to 10 mg oral tofacitinib twice daily. Affected scalp percentage determined the severity score of treated patients. Findings and limits, study-wide: One nonresponder leaves baseline CD8+ expansion's link to response uncertain. Researchers reported that TCR sharing among patients proved less clear than in mice, possibly HLA-linked.

The sequencing template was cDNA reverse transcribed from extracted RNA. Sequencing used immunoSEQ multiplex PCR; TCRdb keeps in-frame clones, though not all of them. The table includes hundreds of thousands of clones, approximately 72% detected once. The sample's treatment: oral pan-JAK inhibitor, 5-10 mg twice daily. Worth noting for this clone: Its antigen is unknown.

Germline V gene data show CDR1 as SGHRS and CDR2 as YFSETQ. The CDR3 has 15 amino acids. The ends lost 1 base at V and 5 bases at J; junction bases unmatched: 5. The source material was CD4+ T cells sorted from blood, sampled at approximately week 44, from a patient treated with tofacitinib. The rearrangement joins TRBV5-1 to TRBJ2-1; TRBD1 aligns across 8 bases. The TCR was taken from a human donor with alopecia areata. For the CDR3, the DNA is TGCGCCAGCAGCTTGCCCAGGGGGCTAAACAATGAGCAGTTCTTC. It encodes CASSLPRGLNNEQFF. Using reference TRBV5-1 and TRBJ2-1 for the parts outside the CDR3, the full variable domain is KAGVTQTPRYLIKTRGQQVTLSCSPISGHRSVSWYQQTPGQGLQFLFEYFSETQRNKGNFPGRFSGRQFSNSRSEMNVSTLELGDSALYLCASSLPRGLNNEQFFGPGTRLTVL.